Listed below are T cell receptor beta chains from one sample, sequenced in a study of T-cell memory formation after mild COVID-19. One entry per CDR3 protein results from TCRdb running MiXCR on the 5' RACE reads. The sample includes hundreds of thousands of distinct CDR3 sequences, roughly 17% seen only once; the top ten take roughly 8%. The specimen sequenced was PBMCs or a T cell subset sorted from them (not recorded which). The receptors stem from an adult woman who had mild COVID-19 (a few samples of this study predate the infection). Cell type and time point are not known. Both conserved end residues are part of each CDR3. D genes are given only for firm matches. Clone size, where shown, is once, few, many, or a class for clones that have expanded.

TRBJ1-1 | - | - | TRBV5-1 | CASSLAPGQNTEAFF | TGCGCCAGCAGCTTGGCCCCAGGCCAGAACACTGAAGCTTTCTTT
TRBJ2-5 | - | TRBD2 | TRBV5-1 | CATPDTPAGGTQYF | TGCGCCACCCCGGACACTCCGGCGGGGGGGACCCAGTACTTC
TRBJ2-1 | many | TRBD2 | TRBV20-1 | CSATSGRGNEQFF | TGCAGTGCCACTAGCGGGAGGGGCAATGAGCAGTTCTTC
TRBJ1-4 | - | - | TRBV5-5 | CASSGEQLTNEKLFF | TGTGCCAGCAGCGGAGAACAGCTAACTAATGAAAAACTGTTTTTT
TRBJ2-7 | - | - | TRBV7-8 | CASSLVRVSIYEQYF | TGTGCCAGCAGCTTAGTGCGGGTCTCCATCTACGAGCAGTACTTC
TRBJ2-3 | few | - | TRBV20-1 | CSAGGGASTDTQYF | TGCAGTGCTGGTGGCGGGGCTAGCACAGATACGCAGTATTTT
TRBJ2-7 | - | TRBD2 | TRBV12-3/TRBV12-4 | CASSSLAGGAYEQYF | TGTGCCAGCAGTTCCCTAGCGGGAGGGGCCTACGAGCAGTACTTC
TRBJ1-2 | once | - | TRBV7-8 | CASSTSPGTANYGYTF | TGTGCCAGCAGCACATCACCCGGGACCGCTAACTATGGCTACACCTTC
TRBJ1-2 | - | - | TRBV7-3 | CASSLERVGYTF | TGTGCCAGCAGCTTAGAGAGGGTTGGCTACACCTTC
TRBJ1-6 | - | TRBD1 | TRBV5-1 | CASRTAPGQWDSPLHF | TGCGCCAGCAGAACCGCACCGGGACAGTGGGATTCACCCCTCCACTTT
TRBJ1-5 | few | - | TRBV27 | CASSLAGMRSNQPQHF | TGTGCCAGCAGTTTGGCAGGGATGAGGAGCAATCAGCCCCAGCATTTT
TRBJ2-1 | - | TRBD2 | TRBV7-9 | CASSSSGGRADNEQFF | TGTGCCAGCAGCTCCAGCGGCGGGAGGGCCGACAATGAGCAGTTCTTC
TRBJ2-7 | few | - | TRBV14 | CASSLGPFYEQYF | TGTGCCAGCAGCCTCGGGCCGTTCTACGAGCAGTACTTC
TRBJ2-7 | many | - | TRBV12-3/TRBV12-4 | CASSTRSEQYF | TGTGCCAGCAGCACCCGCAGTGAGCAGTACTTC
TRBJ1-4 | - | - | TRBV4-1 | CASRDIGNEKLFF | TGCGCCAGCAGAGATATAGGGAATGAAAAACTGTTTTTT
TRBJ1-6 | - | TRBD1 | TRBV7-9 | CASSIPGTGGGLNSPLHF | TGTGCCAGCAGCATACCCGGGACAGGGGGCGGTCTGAATTCACCCCTCCACTTT
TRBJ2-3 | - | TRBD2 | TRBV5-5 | CASSQILRTSGGSNTDTQYF | TGTGCCAGCAGCCAAATACTAAGGACTAGCGGGGGGAGTAACACAGATACGCAGTATTTT
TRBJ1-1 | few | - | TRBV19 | CASSRMGGMDATFF | TGTGCCAGTAGCCGAATGGGGGGGATGGACGCTACTTTCTTT
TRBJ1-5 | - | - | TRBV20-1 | CSATGYSNQPQHF | TGCAGTGCTACAGGATATAGCAATCAGCCCCAGCATTTT
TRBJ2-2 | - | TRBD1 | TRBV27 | CASSSTARGLNTGELFF | TGTGCCAGCAGCTCCACAGCCAGGGGGCTGAACACCGGGGAGCTGTTTTTT
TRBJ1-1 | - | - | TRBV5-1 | CASSPNNEEAFF | TGCGCCAGCAGCCCTAATAATGAGGAAGCTTTCTTT
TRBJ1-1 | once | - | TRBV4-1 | CASIQPRSGAGNTEAFF | TGCGCCAGCATCCAACCCCGGTCGGGGGCGGGGAACACTGAAGCTTTCTTT